A selection of T cell receptor beta chains follows, all from one sample in a study of OX40 agonist ivuxolimab in advanced cancers. Clones were read by immunoSEQ multiplex PCR, and TCRdb kept only the in-frame ones, dropping some. The data contain some 99,000 clones, roughly 95% of them seen just once; the ten biggest clones take up around 0.18%. The sample here was CD4+ or CD8+ T cells sorted from blood, taken in a trial of the OX40 agonist ivuxolimab. The receptors here all came from an adult with an advanced solid tumor such as melanoma, head and neck, liver or kidney cancer. Both conserved end residues are trimmed from each CDR3.

j_call v_call cdr3_length cdr3_aa
TRBJ1-1 TRBV10-2 12 ASSGEGGDTEAF
TRBJ1-5 TRBV27 15 ASRLRDRDNSNQPQH
TRBJ2-1 TRBV2 12 ASSPRLAGYEQF
TRBJ1-2 TRBV5-1 11 ASSRGTDYGYT
TRBJ1-1 TRBV25-1 11 ASRTTVNTEAF
TRBJ2-1 TRBV14 15 ASSQDPAGAFYNEQF
TRBJ1-2 TRBV7-8 14 ASSLARGRSNYGYT
TRBJ1-2 TRBV5-1 12 ASSVDWDHYGYT
TRBJ2-7 TRBV28 14 ASSFPHPGLSYEQY
TRBJ2-6 TRBV29-1 12 SVTEGAGANVLT
TRBJ1-5 TRBV7-8 13 ASSLDERVNQPQH
TRBJ1-2 TRBV28 11 ASTTGQHYGYT
TRBJ1-2 TRBV5-1 12 ASSDGVDVKGYT
TRBJ2-5 TRBV5-6 14 ASRKDRGIGQETQY
TRBJ1-2 TRBV19 10 ASRGNSGGYT
TRBJ2-2 TRBV28 11 ASTTQNTGELF
TRBJ1-2 TRBV6-1 10 ASSGDTGGYT
TRBJ1-5 TRBV7-2 13 ASSAPGGSNQPQH
TRBJ2-2 TRBV7-9 12 ASSFSGNTGELF
TRBJ1-1 TRBV7-9 11 ASSLLTILEAF
TRBJ1-1 TRBV6-5 13 ASSYSNLGGTEAF
TRBJ1-5 TRBV5-1 14 ASSGTPGQGNQPQH
TRBJ1-6 TRBV28 14 ASKKAGVPLNSPLH
TRBJ1-5 TRBV28 14 ASSSQTQGWRQPQH
TRBJ2-1 TRBV10-1 14 ASSEWGLAAYNEQF
TRBJ2-5 TRBV27 14 ASTLQGPPLGETQY
TRBJ2-3 TRBV7-7 13 ASSLDGHSTDTQY
TRBJ1-5 TRBV6-1 12 ASTQNTGGQPQH
TRBJ2-7 TRBV15 13 ATSRDIPTVYEQY
TRBJ2-7 TRBV28 12 ASSRTGSAYEQY
TRBJ2-1 TRBV10-1 12 ASSVTGAGNEQF
TRBJ1-2 TRBV6-5 12 ASSPSGPIYGYT
TRBJ2-1 TRBV4-3 14 ASSQVSGTIYNEQF